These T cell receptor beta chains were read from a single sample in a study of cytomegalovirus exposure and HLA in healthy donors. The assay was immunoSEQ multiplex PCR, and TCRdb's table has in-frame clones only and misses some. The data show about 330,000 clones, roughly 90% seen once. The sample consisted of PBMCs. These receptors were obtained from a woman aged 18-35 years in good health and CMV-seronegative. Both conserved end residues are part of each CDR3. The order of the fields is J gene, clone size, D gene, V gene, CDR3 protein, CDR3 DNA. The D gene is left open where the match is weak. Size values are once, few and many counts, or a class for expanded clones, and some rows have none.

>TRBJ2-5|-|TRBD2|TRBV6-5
CASSYGTSGSGETQYF
TGTGCCAGCAGCTACGGGACTAGCGGGAGCGGTGAGACCCAGTACTTC
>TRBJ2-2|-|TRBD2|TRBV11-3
CASSLGGSREDEHGELFF
TGTGCCAGCAGCTTAGGAGGCTCGCGGGAGGACGAACACGGGGAGCTGTTTTTT
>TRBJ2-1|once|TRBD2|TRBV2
CASKNLAGMVDNEQFF
TGTGCCAGCAAGAACCTAGCGGGAATGGTGGACAATGAGCAGTTCTTC
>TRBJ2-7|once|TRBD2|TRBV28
CASSSTSGSYEQYF
TGTGCCAGCAGTTCGACTAGCGGCTCCTACGAGCAGTACTTC
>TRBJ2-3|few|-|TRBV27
CASSLSTGLATDTQYF
TGTGCCAGCAGTTTATCGACAGGCCTAGCCACAGATACGCAGTATTTT
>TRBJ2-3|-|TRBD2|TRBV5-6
CASSFFLAGGTDTQYF
TGTGCCAGCAGCTTTTTTTTAGCGGGAGGCACAGATACGCAGTATTTT
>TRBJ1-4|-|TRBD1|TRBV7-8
CASSRNRGRANEKLFF
TGTGCCAGCAGCCGGAACAGGGGGCGAGCTAATGAAAAACTGTTTTTT
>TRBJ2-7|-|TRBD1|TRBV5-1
CASSYGTGGEQYF
TGCGCCAGCAGCTATGGGACAGGTGGCGAGCAGTACTTC
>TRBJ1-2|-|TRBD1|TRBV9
CASSPRQGLGGHTF
TGTGCCAGCAGCCCAAGACAGGGACTGGGAGGCCACACCTTC
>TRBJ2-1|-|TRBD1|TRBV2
CASRPTGPAYNEQFF
TGTGCCAGCAGACCGACAGGGCCGGCCTACAATGAGCAGTTCTTC
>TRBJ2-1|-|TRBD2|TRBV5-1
CASSQGTSGSGNEQFF
TGCGCCAGCAGTCAGGGGACTAGCGGGAGTGGCAATGAGCAGTTCTTC
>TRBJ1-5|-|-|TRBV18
CASSPPGSNSNQPQHF
TGTGCCAGCTCACCACCGGGCAGTAATAGCAATCAGCCCCAGCATTTT
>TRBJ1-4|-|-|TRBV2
CASRGITGPEKLFF
TGTGCCAGCAGGGGGATTACAGGGCCGGAAAAACTGTTTTTT
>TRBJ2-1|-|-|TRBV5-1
CASSDGNSYNEQFF
TGCGCCAGCAGCGATGGCAACTCCTACAATGAGCAGTTCTTC
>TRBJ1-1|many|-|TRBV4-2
CASSQVPPRGITEAFF
TGTGCCAGCAGCCAAGTCCCACCAAGGGGCATCACTGAAGCTTTCTTT
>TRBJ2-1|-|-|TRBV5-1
CASRIQGPRSGYNEQFF
TGCGCCAGCAGAATACAGGGTCCCCGAAGTGGCTACAATGAGCAGTTCTTC
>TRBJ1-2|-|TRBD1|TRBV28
CASSWALTGGGYTF
TGTGCCAGCAGTTGGGCCCTGACAGGGGGCGGCTACACCTTC
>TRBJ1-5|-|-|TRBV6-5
CASSYRGLSNQPQHF
TGTGCCAGCAGTTACAGAGGGTTAAGCAATCAGCCCCAGCATTTT
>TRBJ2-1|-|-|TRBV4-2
CASSQRLGLSSYNEQFF
TGTGCCAGCAGCCAACGACTAGGCCTGAGCTCCTACAATGAGCAGTTCTTC
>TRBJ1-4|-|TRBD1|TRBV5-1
CASSSSGQGPIKLFF
TGCGCCAGCAGCTCGTCGGGACAGGGGCCGATAAAACTGTTTTTT
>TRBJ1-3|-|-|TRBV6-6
CAPVTDSLNTIYF
TGTGCCCCAGTTACGGACAGTCTAAACACCATATATTTT
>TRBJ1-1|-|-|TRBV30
CAWKKTGDFEAFF
TGTGCCTGGAAAAAGACAGGAGATTTTGAAGCTTTCTTT
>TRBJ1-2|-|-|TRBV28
CASTPAGGGIYGYTF
TGTGCCAGCACCCCCGCCGGCGGGGGAATCTATGGCTACACCTTC
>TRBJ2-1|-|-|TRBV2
CASSGGHEQFF
TGTGCCAGCAGCGGAGGCCATGAGCAGTTCTTC
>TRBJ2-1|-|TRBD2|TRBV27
CASSNLIAGARNEQFF
TGTGCCAGCAGTAACTTAATAGCGGGAGCGAGGAATGAGCAGTTCTTC
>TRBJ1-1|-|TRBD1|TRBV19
CASSPEGQMNTEAFF
TGTGCCAGTAGCCCCGAGGGACAGATGAACACTGAAGCTTTCTTT
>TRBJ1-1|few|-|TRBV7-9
CASSPEVLSTTEAFF
TGTGCCAGCAGCCCAGAGGTTCTCTCGACCACTGAAGCTTTCTTT
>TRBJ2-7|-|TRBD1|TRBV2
CASGTAGGEYEQYF
TGTGCCAGCGGCACTGCAGGGGGCGAGTACGAGCAGTACTTC